The 30 T cell receptor beta chains in this list originate from one sample, sequenced in a study of T-cell memory formation after mild COVID-19. TCRdb re-derived calls from the 5' RACE reads in MiXCR, one entry per CDR3 protein. The sample holds roughly 170,000 distinct CDR3 sequences, 18% seen once. Material for sequencing was PBMCs or a T cell subset sorted from them (not recorded which). These receptors all come from a man in his late teens or twenties who had mild COVID-19 (a few samples of this study predate the infection). Cell type and time point are not known.

In this sample, this clonotype turned up many times. The chain recombines TRBV4-3 with TRBJ1-3; D is uncertain. The CDR3 loop spans 15 amino acids. The germline V gene encodes CDR1 LGHNA and CDR2 YSLEER. V gave up 0 bases and J gave up 8 bases, with 14 bases separating them. The CDR3 loop is CASSQDRNSGDTIYF. DNA of the CDR3: TGCGCCAGCAGCCAAGATAGGAACTCTGGGGACACCATATATTTT.

The chain combines TRBV18 with TRBJ2-7; no definite D call. The CDR3 consists of 15 residues. Germline loops: CDR1 KGHSH, CDR2 LQKENI. CDR3 nucleotides: TGTGCCAGCTCCCCACAGCTAAACGGGTCCTACGAGCAGTACGTC. This gives the protein CASSPQLNGSYEQYV.

The rearrangement links TRBV7-9 to TRBJ2-5; 7 nucleotides align to TRBD1. Germline V gene sequence: CDR1 SEHNR, CDR2 FQNEAQ (reference sequence). The CDR3 spans 14 residues. Trimming removed 7 bases from V and 4 bases from J; junction bases left unmatched: 9. CDR3: CASTLRQGRETQYF. The CDR3 coding sequence is TGTGCCAGCACATTACGACAGGGAAGAGAGACCCAGTACTTC. The variable domain in full, completed from reference TRBV7-9 and TRBJ2-5, reads DTGVSQNPRHKITKRGQNVTFRCDPISEHNRLYWYRQTLGQGPEFLTYFQNEAQLEKSRLLSDRFSAERPKGSFSTLEIQRTEQGDSAMYLCASTLRQGRETQYFGPGTRLLVL.

This clonotype has a handful of counts. CDR3 DNA sequence: TGCGCCAGCAGCTTAGGGGGCTTGGAGACTGAAGCTTTCTTT. Translated, it gives CASSLGGLETEAFF. The rearrangement links TRBV5-1 to TRBJ1-1; 7 positions match TRBD1. CDR3 length: 14 residues. V gave up 2 bases and J gave up 5 bases; unmatched junction bases: 6. Germline V gene data show CDR1 as SGHRS and CDR2 as YFSETQ. The whole variable domain, filled in from reference TRBV5-1 and TRBJ1-1, reads KAGVTQTPRYLIKTRGQQVTLSCSPISGHRSVSWYQQTPGQGLQFLFEYFSETQRNKGNFPGRFSGRQFSNSRSEMNVSTLELGDSALYLCASSLGGLETEAFFGQGTRLTVV.

The sample holds a few counts of this clonotype. The chain links TRBV7-9 to TRBJ1-1; D possibly corresponds to TRBD1 (5 bases). The CDR3 totals 16 residues. Trimming took 5 bases from V and 0 from J, leaving 16 bases between them. Germline V gene data show CDR1 as SEHNR and CDR2 as FQNEAQ (reference sequence). The chain's CDR3 is CASSPRAGGVNTEAFF. The DNA of the CDR3 is TGTGCCAGCAGCCCCAGGGCCGGCGGAGTGAACACTGAAGCTTTCTTT.

The V call is TRBV12-3 or TRBV12-4, the J call TRBJ2-7; D not resolved. Trimming cost V 3 bases and J 3 bases, with 9 bases left between them. The length of the CDR3 is 13 residues. The CDR3 protein is CASSFWASYEQYV. CDR3 nucleotides: TGTGCCAGCAGTTTTTGGGCTAGCTACGAGCAGTACGTC.

The chain couples TRBV6-6 to TRBJ2-1, with no clear D. There are 12 residues in the CDR3. V gave up 6 bases and J gave up 4 bases, with 7 bases separating them. The germline V gene has CDR1 MNHNY and CDR2 SVGAGI (reference sequence). The CDR3 reads CASRNGYNEQFF. CDR3 nucleotide sequence: TGTGCCAGCAGAAACGGGTACAATGAGCAGTTCTTC.

This clonotype was counted only a few times. The chain recombines TRBV27 with TRBJ2-1; perhaps TRBD1 as D (7 bases). This CDR3 region has 15 residues. Germline CDR1 reads MNHEY; CDR2 reads SMNVEV (reference sequence). Trimming shortened V by 2 bases and J by 2 bases, and 10 bases separated the two germline ends. The CDR3 region has the DNA TGTGCCAGCAGTTTACAGGGGGGCACCTACAATGAGCAGTTCTTC. Its translation: CASSLQGGTYNEQFF.

The gene calls are TRBV30 and TRBJ1-2, with D perhaps matching TRBD1 (5 bases). CDR3 size: 14 residues. The germline gives CDR1 GTSNPN, CDR2 SVGIG (reference sequence). V was trimmed by 3 bases and J by 3 bases, leaving 14 bases between them. The CDR3 nucleotides read TGTGCCTGGAGACTTCCAGGGTCGGACTATGGCTACACCTTC. Translated: CAWRLPGSDYGYTF.

There are a few counts of this clonotype. The chain recombines TRBV7-9 with TRBJ1-1, with 7 nucleotides matching TRBD1. V trimming: 5 bases; J trimming: 11 bases; junction bases outside the gene matches: 11. This CDR3 comprises 13 residues. The germline V gene has CDR1 SEHNR and CDR2 FQNEAQ (reference sequence). Here the CDR3 reads CASSPTGQAVAFF. The CDR3 nucleotides are TGTGCCAGCAGCCCAACCGGACAGGCGGTGGCTTTCTTT.

This clonotype was found a few times. Written as DNA, the CDR3 is TGTGCCAGCAGCCAATGGCCGGGGGACAGTAATAGCAATCAGCCCCAGCATTTT. Encoded protein: CASSQWPGDSNSNQPQHF. The chain links TRBV4-2 to TRBJ1-5; 7 bases are shared with TRBD1. The germline V gene has CDR1 LGHNA and CDR2 YNFKEQ. This CDR3 spans 18 amino acids. The ends lost 2 bases at V and 0 bases at J; junction bases unmatched: 10.

In its sample, this clonotype was seen many times. The chain carries TRBV5-6 and TRBJ2-2, with no clear D. There are 14 residues in the CDR3. The V gene lost 5 bases and the J gene lost 3 bases, with 11 bases spanning the gap. CDR1 and CDR2 (germline): SGHDT, YYEEEE. For the CDR3, the DNA is TGTGCCAGCAGTTGGGCCCTAGACACCGGGGAGCTGTTTTTT. This translates into CASSWALDTGELFF.

This chain joins TRBV6-5 and TRBJ2-2; D is uncertain. This CDR3 is built from 15 residues. Germline V gives CDR1 MNHEY, CDR2 SVGAGI. The germline V and J ends were trimmed by 0 bases and 7 bases, with 12 bases remaining between them. The CDR3 bases are TGTGCCAGCAGTTACTCTTCCGCCCTGAGCGGGGAGCTGTTTTTT. This codes for CASSYSSALSGELFF.

This clonotype was counted only a few times. This sequence joins TRBV5-1 and TRBJ2-6; D possibly corresponds to TRBD1 (6 bases). The germline CDR1 and CDR2 sequences are SGHRS and YFSETQ. Trimming removed 4 bases from V and 6 bases from J, with 14 bases in between. The length of the CDR3 is 15 residues. The CDR3 loop reads CASSQQGPEANVLTF. CDR3 in DNA: TGCGCCAGCAGCCAACAGGGTCCGGAGGCCAACGTCCTGACTTTC.

This chain links TRBV5-1 with TRBJ1-6; possibly TRBD1 for D (5 bases). V lost 7 bases, J lost 10 bases, and 15 bases lay in between. The CDR3 totals 13 residues. Germline V gene sequence: CDR1 SGHRS, CDR2 YFSETQ. CDR3 coding DNA: TGCGCCAGCGAGGCCCAGGGAGGATCACCCCTCCACTTT. Translating it yields CASEAQGGSPLHF.

This clonotype occurred a few times. The V call is TRBV5-1, the J call TRBJ1-6; D remains unclear. Trimming cost V 7 bases and J 7 bases, with 12 bases left between them. The CDR3 spans 13 residues. Per germline, CDR1 SGHRS and CDR2 YFSETQ. For the CDR3, the DNA is TGCGCCAGCCGTGCAGCCCTGAATTCACCCCTCCACTTT. Its protein is CASRAALNSPLHF.

The J gene is TRBJ2-5, the V gene TRBV6-5; D is tentatively TRBD1 or TRBD2 (6 bases each). The ends were cut back, 4 bases at V and 6 bases at J, with 15 bases in the middle. Germline CDR1 MNHEY, CDR2 SVGAGI. The CDR3 contains 14 residues. CDR3 amino acids: CASSSTRGRKTQYF. CDR3 nucleotides: TGTGCCAGCAGTTCAACCCGGGGGCGAAAGACCCAGTACTTC.

This clonotype was observed many times. The chain joins TRBV7-2 to TRBJ1-6, with D unclear. Germline V gives CDR1 SGHTA, CDR2 FQGNSA. The V and J ends lost 2 bases and 8 bases respectively, with 10 bases between them. This CDR3 has 14 amino acids. The CDR3 protein is CASSLKGSDSPLHF. Written as DNA, the CDR3 is TGTGCCAGCAGCTTAAAAGGGTCCGATTCACCCCTCCACTTT.

With respect to this clonotype: A much larger clone is a single base away; this may be a read error. The rearrangement links TRBV7-2 to TRBJ2-7; D unclear. Germline V CDR1 and CDR2: SGHTA, FQGNSA. The CDR3 is made up of 14 amino acids. Here the CDR3 reads CDSSLDLGPYEQYV. CDR3 DNA sequence: TGTGACAGCAGCTTAGACCTTGGCCCCTACGAGCAGTACGTC.

In this sample, this clonotype turned up a few times. The chain links TRBV7-3 to TRBJ2-7; tentatively, D is TRBD1 (5 bases). Looked up from germline, CDR1 is SGHTA and CDR2 is FQGTGA. The CDR3 consists of 13 residues. The V and J ends lost 5 bases and 6 bases respectively, with 14 bases between them. Here the CDR3 reads CASSRQHSREQYV. Written as DNA, the CDR3 is TGTGCCAGCAGCCGACAGCACTCTCGCGAGCAGTACGTC.

V is TRBV12-3 or TRBV12-4 and J is TRBJ1-1; no definite D call. The CDR3 consists of 12 residues. Trimming took off 11 bases at V and 5 bases at J, with 15 bases between the two ends. The CDR3 here is CASLGGWTEAFF. In DNA form, the CDR3 reads TGTGCCTCCCTGGGTGGCTGGACTGAAGCTTTCTTT.

The chain has TRBV7-9 and TRBJ2-3; D perhaps matches TRBD1 (6 bases). Germline CDR1 and CDR2: SEHNR and FQNEAQ (reference sequence). V lost 7 bases, J lost 10 bases, and 18 bases lay in between. The CDR3 covers 13 residues. CDR3 residues: CASTFLRDTPQYF. In nucleotides, the CDR3 is TGTGCCAGCACCTTCCTCCGGGACACCCCGCAGTATTTT.

The V and J genes are TRBV20-1 and TRBJ2-7, with 10 bases matching TRBD2. CDR1 and CDR2 from the germline V gene are DFQATT and SNEGSKA (reference sequence). The CDR3 length is 16 residues. The trim removed 0 bases at V and 0 bases at J, leaving 5 bases unmatched. The DNA for the CDR3 is TGCAGTGCTAGAGATCTGAGCGGGGGGGCCTCCTACGAGCAGTACTTC. Translating it yields CSARDLSGGASYEQYF.

This clonotype appeared a few times. CDR3 protein: CASSLGGGRVGQPQHF. CDR3 nucleotides: TGTGCCAGCAGCTTAGGAGGGGGCAGGGTCGGACAGCCCCAGCATTTT. The gene calls are TRBV7-8 and TRBJ1-5; 7 positions match TRBD1. CDR1 and CDR2 (germline): SGHVS, FQNEAQ. J gave up 7 bases and V 1 base, and 10 bases lay outside the gene matches. This CDR3 has 16 amino acids.

The V gene is TRBV3-1, the J gene TRBJ1-5, with 8 bases that match TRBD1. Trimming took 4 bases from V and 6 from J; bases not matched to a gene: 5. This CDR3 contains 14 residues. The V gene's germline CDR1 is LGHDT and CDR2 YNNKEL (reference sequence). CDR3 coding DNA: TGTGCCAGCAGCCTTCCAGGGGGCGGTCAGCCCCAGCATTTT. The encoded protein is CASSLPGGGQPQHF.

This clonotype occurred a few times. V usage is TRBV12-3 or TRBV12-4 and J usage is TRBJ2-7; TRBD1 is a possible D gene (5 bases). Trimming took 3 bases from V and 4 from J, leaving 7 bases between them. This CDR3 is 12 amino acids long. CDR3 nucleotide sequence: TGTGCCAGCAGTTTCGCAGGGTACGAGCAGTACTTC. Translating gives CASSFAGYEQYF.

The chain combines TRBV2 with TRBJ2-3, with TRBD1 matching 8 bases. There are 14 residues in the CDR3. CDR1 SNHLY and CDR2 FYNNEI come from the germline V gene. The junction had 13 bases not matched to a gene; V was cut back by 11 bases and J by 6 bases. The CDR3 DNA is TGTGCCGGTTCCGGGACAGGTCCTTTGGATACGCAGTATTTT. This encodes CAGSGTGPLDTQYF.

This clonotype was seen more than once but under ten times. The J gene is TRBJ2-2, the V gene TRBV2, with TRBD2 as a possible D gene (5 bases). Germline CDR1 reads SNHLY; CDR2 reads FYNNEI. The CDR3 has 18 residues. V lost 4 bases and J 6 bases, leaving 24 bases between the germline ends. CDR3 protein: CASSVLGSTADGAGELFF. The CDR3 nucleotides are TGTGCCAGCAGTGTGTTGGGCAGTACAGCAGACGGGGCCGGGGAGCTGTTTTTT. The entire variable domain, with the rest obtained from reference TRBV2 and TRBJ2-2, is as follows: EPEVTQTPSHQVTQMGQEVILRCVPISNHLYFYWYRQILGQKVEFLVSFYNNEISEKSEIFDDQFSVERPDGSNFTLKIRSTKLEDSAMYFCASSVLGSTADGAGELFFGEGSRLTVL.

The rearrangement links TRBV7-3 to TRBJ2-7, with a weak D call TRBD1 (6 bases). The V gene's germline CDR1 is SGHTA and CDR2 FQGTGA. Trimming cost V 5 bases and J 1 base, with 12 bases left between them. This CDR3 region has 14 residues. The CDR3 nucleotides are TGTGCCAGCAGCCCTAGGACAGCATCCTACGAGCAGTACTTC. This translates into CASSPRTASYEQYF.

The V and J genes are TRBV28 and TRBJ1-5, with D perhaps TRBD1 (6 bases). This CDR3 is built from 17 residues. Germline loops: CDR1 MDHEN, CDR2 SYDVKM. V was shortened by 3 bases and J by 0 bases, with 15 bases between the two germline ends. CDR3 coding DNA: TGTGCCAGCAGTTTGACCGAGGGGGGATATAGCAATCAGCCCCAGCATTTT. This gives the protein CASSLTEGGYSNQPQHF.